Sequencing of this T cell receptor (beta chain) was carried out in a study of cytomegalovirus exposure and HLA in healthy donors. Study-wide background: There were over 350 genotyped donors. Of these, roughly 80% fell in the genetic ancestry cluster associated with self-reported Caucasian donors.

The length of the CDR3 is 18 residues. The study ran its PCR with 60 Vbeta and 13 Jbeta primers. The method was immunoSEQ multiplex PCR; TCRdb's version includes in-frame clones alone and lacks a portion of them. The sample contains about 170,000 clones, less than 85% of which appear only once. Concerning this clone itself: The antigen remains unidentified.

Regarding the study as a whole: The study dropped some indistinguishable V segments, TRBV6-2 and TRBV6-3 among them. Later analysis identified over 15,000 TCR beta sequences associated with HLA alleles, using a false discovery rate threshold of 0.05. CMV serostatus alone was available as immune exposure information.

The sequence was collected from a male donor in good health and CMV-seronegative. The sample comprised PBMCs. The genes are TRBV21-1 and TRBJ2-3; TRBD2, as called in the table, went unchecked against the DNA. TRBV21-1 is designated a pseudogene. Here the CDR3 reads CASSNVPAGGNCTDTQYF. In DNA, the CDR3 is TGTGCCAGCAGCAATGTGCCAGCAGGAGGGAACTGCACAGATACGCAGTATTTT.